This T cell receptor beta chain was sequenced during a study of Graves' ophthalmopathy and Graves' hyperthyroidism (dated by TCRdb to between 2018 and 2020). Background on the whole study: A patient counted as having stable hyperthyroidism if there was no progression to ophthalmopathy within 18 months of follow-up. The study used TCR beta repertoire signatures to distinguish Graves' ophthalmopathy from Graves' hyperthyroidism and to predict progression to ophthalmopathy. In total, some 130 blood samples were TCR-sequenced: some 40 ophthalmopathy, under 80 hyperthyroidism and some 17 hyperthyroidism-to-ophthalmopathy patients. To explore V-J signatures distinguishing ophthalmopathy from hyperthyroidism, a discovery set of roughly 98 patients (around 42 ophthalmopathy, 55 to 60 stable hyperthyroidism) was enrolled. An independent validation cohort comprised 18 hyperthyroidism patients and around 16 patients who later progressed from hyperthyroidism to ophthalmopathy. In roughly six hyperthyroidism patients, the T-cell repertoire of thyroid tissue was compared with the T-cell repertoire of blood. Following sample collection, hyperthyroidism patients were given methimazole at a starting dose of 30 mg daily, and ophthalmopathy patients were given high-dose intravenous methylprednisolone.

For repertoire sequencing, TCR beta CDR3 regions were amplified from RNA transcripts. A first-round RT-PCR used HTBI primers with the Qiagen OneStep RT-PCR kit, followed by a second-round multiplex PCR, size selection and purification. Libraries were sequenced paired-end with 100 bp reads on an Illumina HiSeq2000. As for the authors' bioinformatics: SOAPnuke was used to process the reads, removing any read that contained adapters or uncalled bases, had a mean Phred below 15, or lacked an exact match to the constant primer or identifier. High-quality paired reads were merged with COPE v1.2.5. Clonotypes were defined as unique nucleotide sequences and were aligned to IMGT TRB V, D and J references using MiTCR v1.1. Only V-J combinations with frequency above 0.0001 were analysed, covering 99% to 99.2% of repertoires. For each V-J combination, a TCR clonal expansion and chaos score was defined as the ratio of F50 clonal expansion to chaos observed in the TCRdist matrix. Features were reduced by Welch's t-statistics and random forest to around 14 V-J combinations, which fed a naive Bayes classifier. The Morisita-Horn index was used to measure how similar the thyroid and blood repertoires were. The public reads were run again by TCRdb, first through fastp at Q25 and then through MiXCR, and only productive beta chains were kept. Rows with one shared CDR3 protein collapse into an entry with the most common genes and DNA. The V and J calls were determined by TCRdb, not by the authors. This sample gives over a million distinct CDR3 sequences in total; about two fifths of them show up just once. 8.5% to 14% of the sample is in the top ten clones.

Hyperthyroidism patients were newly diagnosed, with disease duration under 2 months, and aged 18 to 65 years. Patients with other autoimmune diseases, uncontrolled infections, pregnancy or lactation were excluded. Diagnosis relied on clinical symptoms, serum thyroxine, TRAb, thyroid ultrasound and orbital computed tomography. Total RNA was extracted with Trizol reagent and quality-checked on an Agilent 2100 Bioanalyzer. What the study reported, not specific to this receptor: Sample size was not predetermined statistically, and investigators were not blinded to group allocation. Most expanded thyroid clonotypes with a frequency above 0.001 also appeared in blood, which suggests that blood repertoires may reflect the immune response in the thyroid. In cross-validation, the 13-signature model distinguished ophthalmopathy from stable hyperthyroidism with approximately 90% sensitivity and approximately 81% specificity, while in the test set the corresponding values were 80% and 75%. In validation, the model predicted ophthalmopathy progression with more than 55% sensitivity and around 72% specificity; roughly eleven predicted patients were CT-confirmed with GO in a median of approximately six months.

Points on this clonotype: It lacks a known antigen. No much larger clone exists at a distance of one base, and base qualities are not known.

There are 14 amino acids in the CDR3, from cysteine to phenylalanine inclusive. The kept DNA is CDR3 alone, 42 bases in frame from the first base. The V end loses 5 bases and the J end loses 1 base, and a stretch of 12 bases separates them. CDR1 SGHRS and CDR2 YFSETQ are derived from the germline V gene. The sequenced sample was peripheral blood or thyroid tissue (not recorded which). The TCR was taken from an adult man with Graves' hyperthyroidism. The chain uses TRBV5-1 and TRBJ1-1, with an unclear D gene assignment. The nucleotide sequence is given as TGCGCCAGCAGAAATAATGCGGCGAACACTGAAGCTTTCTTT. Translated, it gives CASRNNAANTEAFF.